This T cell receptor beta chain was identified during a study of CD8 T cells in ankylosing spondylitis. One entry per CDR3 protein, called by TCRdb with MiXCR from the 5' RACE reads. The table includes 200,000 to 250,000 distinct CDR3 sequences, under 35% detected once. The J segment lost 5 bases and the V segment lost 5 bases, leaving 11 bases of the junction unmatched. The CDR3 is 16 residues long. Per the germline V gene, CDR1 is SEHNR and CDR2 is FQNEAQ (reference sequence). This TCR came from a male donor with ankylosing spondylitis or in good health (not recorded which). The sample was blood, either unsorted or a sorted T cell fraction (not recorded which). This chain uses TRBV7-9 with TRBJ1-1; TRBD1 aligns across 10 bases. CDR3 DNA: TGTGCCAGCAGCCAGATGGGACAGGGGTTGGAGACTGAAGCTTTCTTT. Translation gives CASSQMGQGLETEAFF. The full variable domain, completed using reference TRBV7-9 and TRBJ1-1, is DTGVSQNPRHKITKRGQNVTFRCDPISEHNRLYWYRQTLGQGPEFLTYFQNEAQLEKSRLLSDRFSAERPKGSFSTLEIQRTEQGDSAMYLCASSQMGQGLETEAFFGQGTRLTVV.